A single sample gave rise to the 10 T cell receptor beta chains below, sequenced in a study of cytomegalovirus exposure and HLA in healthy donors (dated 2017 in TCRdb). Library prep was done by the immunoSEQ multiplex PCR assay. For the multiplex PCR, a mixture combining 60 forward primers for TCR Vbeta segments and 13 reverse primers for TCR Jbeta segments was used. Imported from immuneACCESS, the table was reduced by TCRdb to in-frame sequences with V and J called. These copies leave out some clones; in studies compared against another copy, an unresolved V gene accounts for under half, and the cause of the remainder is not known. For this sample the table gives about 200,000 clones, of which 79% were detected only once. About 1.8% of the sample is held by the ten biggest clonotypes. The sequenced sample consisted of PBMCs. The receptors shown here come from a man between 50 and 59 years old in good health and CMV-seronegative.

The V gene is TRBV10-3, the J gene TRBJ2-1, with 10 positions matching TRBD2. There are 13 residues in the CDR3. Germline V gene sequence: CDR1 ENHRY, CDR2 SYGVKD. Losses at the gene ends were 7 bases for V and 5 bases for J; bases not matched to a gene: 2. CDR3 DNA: TGTGCCATCACGGGACTAGCGAACAATGAGCAGTTCTTC. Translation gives CAITGLANNEQFF.

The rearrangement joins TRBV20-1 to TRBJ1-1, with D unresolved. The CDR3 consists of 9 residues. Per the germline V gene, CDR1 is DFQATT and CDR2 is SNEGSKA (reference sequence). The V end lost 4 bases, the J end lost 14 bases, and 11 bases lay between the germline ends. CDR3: CSATRGRFF. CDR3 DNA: TGCAGTGCTACCCGTGGTAGATTCTTT.

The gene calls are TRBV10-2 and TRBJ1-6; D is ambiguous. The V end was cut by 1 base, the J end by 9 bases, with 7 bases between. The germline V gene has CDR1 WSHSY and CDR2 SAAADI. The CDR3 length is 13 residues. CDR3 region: CASSEFTSSPLHF. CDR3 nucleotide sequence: TGCGCCAGCAGTGAGTTCACTTCTTCACCCCTCCACTTT.

CDR3 protein: CASSGQGSDTQYF. The CDR3 DNA reads TGTGCCAGCAGCGGACAGGGGTCAGATACGCAGTATTTT. This rearrangement joins TRBV9 to TRBJ2-3; 8 nucleotides align to TRBD1. CDR3 length equals 13 residues. The ends lost 3 bases at V and 4 bases at J; junction bases unmatched: 1. Germline values: CDR1 SGDLS, CDR2 YYNGEE.

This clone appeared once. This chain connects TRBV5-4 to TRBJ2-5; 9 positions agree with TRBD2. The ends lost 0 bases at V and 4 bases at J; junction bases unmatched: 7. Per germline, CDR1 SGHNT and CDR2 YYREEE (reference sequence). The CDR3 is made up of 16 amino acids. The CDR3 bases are TGTGCCAGCAGCTTGGTGGCTAGCGGGAAGGGAGAGACCCAGTACTTC. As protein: CASSLVASGKGETQYF.

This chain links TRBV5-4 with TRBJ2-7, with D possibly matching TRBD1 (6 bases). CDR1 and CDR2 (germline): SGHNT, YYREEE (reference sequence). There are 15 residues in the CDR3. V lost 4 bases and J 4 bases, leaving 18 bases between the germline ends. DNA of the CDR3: TGTGCCAGCAGCCATTCTCAACAGGGAATGTACGAGCAGTACTTC. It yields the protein CASSHSQQGMYEQYF.

CDR3 sequence reads: CASSPSPGGYEQYF. CDR3 DNA: TGTGCCAGCAGCCCCTCGCCAGGGGGCTACGAGCAGTACTTC. V gene TRBV14 combines with J gene TRBJ2-7, with 7 nucleotides matching TRBD1. Trimming cost V 4 bases and J 3 bases; bases outside gene matches: 6. CDR1 SGHDN and CDR2 FVKESK come from the germline V gene. The CDR3 contains 14 residues.

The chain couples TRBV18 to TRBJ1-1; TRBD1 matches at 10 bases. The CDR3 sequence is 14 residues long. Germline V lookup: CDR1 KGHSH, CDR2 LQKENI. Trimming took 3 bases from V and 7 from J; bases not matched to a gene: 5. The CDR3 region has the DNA TGTGCCAGCTCACCCGGGACAGGGGTGGGTGAAGCTTTCTTT. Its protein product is CASSPGTGVGEAFF.

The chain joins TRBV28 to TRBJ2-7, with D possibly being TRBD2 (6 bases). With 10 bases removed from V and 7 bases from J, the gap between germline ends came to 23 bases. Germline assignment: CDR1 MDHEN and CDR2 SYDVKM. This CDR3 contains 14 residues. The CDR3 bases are TGTGCCATATCGCTCTCGGGACTCTATAAGGAGCAGTACTTC. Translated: CAISLSGLYKEQYF. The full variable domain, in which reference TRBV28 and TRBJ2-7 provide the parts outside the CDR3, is DVKVTQSSRYLVKRTGEKVFLECVQDMDHENMFWYRQDPGLGLRLIYFSYDVKMKEKGDIPEGYSVSREKKERFSLILESASTNQTSMYLCAISLSGLYKEQYFGPGTRLTVT.

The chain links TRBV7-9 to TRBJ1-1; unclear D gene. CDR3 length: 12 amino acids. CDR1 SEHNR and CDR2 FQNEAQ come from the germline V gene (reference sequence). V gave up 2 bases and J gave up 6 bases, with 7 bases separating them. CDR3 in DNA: TGTGCCAGCAGCTTACGGTTACCTGAAGCTTTCTTT. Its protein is CASSLRLPEAFF.